The 28 T cell receptor beta chains presented below share a single source sample, sequenced in a study of T cell responses to AZD1222 COVID-19 vaccine. Sequencing used immunoSEQ multiplex PCR; TCRdb keeps in-frame clones, though not all of them. The table has about 150,000 clones, roughly nine tenths seen once. Source: peripheral blood, taken on day 0 of MenACWY control vaccination. These receptors were taken from an adult in good health.

The chain recombines TRBV7-6 with TRBJ2-2; D is undetermined. Germline loops: CDR1 SGHVS, CDR2 FNYEAQ. CDR3 size: 15 residues. V lost 7 bases and J 4 bases, leaving 16 bases between the germline ends. In nucleotides, the CDR3 is TGTGCCAGCACCAATAATCGGATTTCCACCGGGGAGCTGTTTTTT. Amino acids: CASTNNRISTGELFF.

The chain couples TRBV7-9 to TRBJ1-1; TRBD1 agrees at 7 bases. Germline assignment: CDR1 SEHNR and CDR2 FQNEAQ (reference sequence). J was trimmed by 4 bases and V by 5 bases; bases with no gene match: 10. The length of the CDR3 is 15 residues. CDR3 sequence: CASSPGQPGRTEAFF. In DNA, the CDR3 is TGTGCCAGCAGCCCGGGACAGCCCGGGCGCACTGAAGCTTTCTTT.

V gene TRBV7-8 combines with J gene TRBJ2-1; D perhaps matches TRBD2 (6 bases). V lost 4 bases and J 5 bases, leaving 15 bases between the germline ends. The length of the CDR3 is 15 residues. Germline values: CDR1 SGHVS, CDR2 FQNEAQ. In DNA, the CDR3 is TGTGCCAGCAGCTCCTGGGGCGGGGAGAACAATGAGCAGTTCTTC. Its translation is CASSSWGGENNEQFF.

The genes are TRBV13 and TRBJ1-4; D might be TRBD1 (6 bases). The CDR3 is made up of 15 amino acids. V was shortened by 4 bases and J by 4 bases, with 13 bases between the two germline ends. Germline CDR1 PRHDT, CDR2 FYEKMQ (reference sequence). Here the CDR3 DNA reads TGTGCCAGCAGCTCCCAAGGGGGGCTTAATGAAAAACTGTTTTTT. Residues: CASSSQGGLNEKLFF.

This chain uses TRBV5-8 with TRBJ1-2; TRBD1 is a possible D gene (6 bases). Germline values: CDR1 SGHTS, CDR2 YDEGEE. Trimming pared 3 bases from V and 4 bases from J, leaving 13 bases between. The CDR3 is 14 residues long. The CDR3: CASSWETGLYGYTF. Written as DNA, the CDR3 is TGTGCCAGCAGCTGGGAAACAGGGCTCTATGGCTACACCTTC.

This chain connects TRBV6-6 to TRBJ2-2; weak D call: TRBD1 (6 bases). The germline V gene has CDR1 MNHNY and CDR2 SVGAGI (reference sequence). The CDR3 sequence is 15 residues long. The ends were cut back, 0 bases at V and 5 bases at J, with 10 bases in the middle. CDR3 nucleotide sequence: TGTGCCAGCAGTTACTCGACAGGTTCTACCGGGGAGCTGTTTTTT. Protein: CASSYSTGSTGELFF.

This clone has only one observation. This chain uses TRBV6-5 with TRBJ1-3; TRBD1 matches at 7 bases. V shed 6 bases and J 2 bases; nucleotides not matched to a gene: 7. The CDR3 loop spans 15 amino acids. CDR1 MNHEY and CDR2 SVGAGI come from the germline V gene. This CDR3 is CASSRMTGPGNTIYF. In DNA, the CDR3 is TGTGCCAGCAGCCGAATGACAGGGCCTGGAAACACCATATATTTT.

A single count supports this clone. The V call is TRBV4-3, the J call TRBJ1-2; D is ambiguous. The length of the CDR3 is 15 residues. CDR1 is LGHNA, CDR2 YSLEER, per germline. Trimming shortened V by 0 bases and J by 5 bases, and 13 bases separated the two germline ends. The CDR3 loop reads CASSQDLGREYGYTF. The DNA of the CDR3 is TGCGCCAGCAGCCAAGATCTTGGCAGAGAGTATGGCTACACCTTC.

The CDR3 DNA is TGTGCCACCAGTGTAGGGGGGGGAAGCGACCGCGCTTTCTTT. Its translation: CATSVGGGSDRAFF. The rearrangement joins TRBV24-1 to TRBJ1-1; a weak D match, TRBD1 (6 bases). The CDR3 has 14 amino acids. The V gene lost 5 bases and the J gene lost 11 bases, with 20 bases spanning the gap. Germline V gene lookup returns CDR1 KGHDR and CDR2 SFDVKD.

Only a few counts were recorded for this clone. V gene TRBV4-1 combines with J gene TRBJ2-1; no definite D call. Per the germline V gene, CDR1 is MGHRA and CDR2 is YSYEKL. The CDR3 is 15 amino acids. Trimming took 2 bases from V and 0 from J, leaving 8 bases between them. In nucleotides, the CDR3 is TGCGCCAGCAGCCAATGGGTACGCTCCTACAATGAGCAGTTCTTC. Amino acid sequence: CASSQWVRSYNEQFF.

J is TRBJ1-1 and V is TRBV27, with unresolved D. Germline V gene data show CDR1 as MNHEY and CDR2 as SMNVEV (reference sequence). This CDR3 comprises 15 residues. Trimming took 6 bases from V and 6 from J, leaving 20 bases between them. This chain's CDR3 is CASRAFGAGFSEAFF. The DNA for the CDR3 is TGTGCCAGCAGGGCCTTTGGCGCAGGTTTTTCTGAAGCTTTCTTT.

The V gene is TRBV18, the J gene TRBJ2-4; tentatively, D is TRBD1 (6 bases). This CDR3 has 15 residues. Germline V gene sequence: CDR1 KGHSH, CDR2 LQKENI. The V gene lost 6 bases and the J gene lost 0 bases, with 12 bases spanning the gap. The CDR3 here is CASSPTGLAKNIQYF. The CDR3 nucleotides read TGTGCCAGCTCGCCCACAGGGTTAGCCAAAAACATTCAGTACTTC.

In this sample, this clone turned up once. V and J are TRBV5-4 and TRBJ2-5, with D unclear. V lost 0 bases and J lost 1, with 16 bases in between. The CDR3 length is 17 residues. Per the germline V gene, CDR1 is SGHNT and CDR2 is YYREEE (reference sequence). CDR3 amino acids: CASSLVLHDPGQETQYF. DNA of the CDR3: TGTGCCAGCAGCTTGGTATTACATGACCCCGGCCAAGAGACCCAGTACTTC.

This chain uses TRBV6-6 with TRBJ1-5; no firm D call. Looked up from germline, CDR1 is MNHNY and CDR2 is SVGAGI (reference sequence). Trimming stripped 2 bases from V and 2 bases from J, with 10 bases between. This CDR3 comprises 15 residues. In nucleotides, the CDR3 is TGTGCCAGCAGTTACCAAGACGTACGCAATCAGCCCCAGCATTTT. As protein: CASSYQDVRNQPQHF.

This clone was seen a handful of times. V gene TRBV19 combines with J gene TRBJ1-5; TRBD1 might be the D (6 bases). The CDR3 contains 16 residues. CDR1 and CDR2 from the germline V gene are LNHDA and SQIVND (reference sequence). The V and J ends lost 1 base and 3 bases respectively, with 13 bases between them. CDR3: CASSIAWGGPNQPQHF. CDR3 nucleotide sequence: TGTGCCAGTAGTATAGCCTGGGGGGGCCCCAATCAGCCCCAGCATTTT. Full variable domain (missing parts from reference TRBV19 and TRBJ1-5): DGGITQSPKYLFRKEGQNVTLSCEQNLNHDAMYWYRQDPGQGLRLIYYSQIVNDFQKGDIAEGYSVSREKKESFPLTVTSAQKNPTAFYLCASSIAWGGPNQPQHFGDGTRLSIL.

The chain recombines TRBV28 with TRBJ1-1; D unresolved. The CDR3 is 11 amino acids. The germline CDR1 and CDR2 sequences are MDHEN and SYDVKM. V was trimmed by 8 bases and J by 5 bases, leaving 9 bases between them. This CDR3 reads CASGGFTEAFF. The CDR3 DNA is TGTGCCAGCGGAGGGTTTACTGAAGCTTTCTTT.

The genes are TRBV6-2 or TRBV6-3 and TRBJ1-2, with 8 bases that match TRBD1. The CDR3 totals 14 residues. The germline gives CDR1 MNHEY, CDR2 SVGEGT. Trimming cost V 4 bases and J 8 bases; bases outside gene matches: 9. CDR3 nucleotides: TGTGCCAGCAGTTCACCTGGACAGGGTTTCGGCTACACCTTC. Translation: CASSSPGQGFGYTF.

This chain joins TRBV2 and TRBJ2-1, with D possibly TRBD1 on 5 matching bases. Germline CDR1 is SNHLY and CDR2 is FYNNEI. The V and J ends lost 1 base and 0 bases respectively, with 7 bases between them. This CDR3 has 15 amino acids. The CDR3 reads CASSEDRSSYNEQFF. CDR3 nucleotides: TGTGCCAGCAGTGAAGACAGGAGCTCCTACAATGAGCAGTTCTTC.

J is TRBJ1-5 and V is TRBV6-5; maybe TRBD1 (5 bases). CDR1 and CDR2 (germline): MNHEY, SVGAGI. This CDR3 spans 15 amino acids. With 5 bases removed from V and 7 bases from J, the gap between germline ends came to 18 bases. The CDR3 region is CASSTPGVQKQPQHF. CDR3 DNA: TGTGCCAGCAGTACTCCGGGGGTCCAGAAGCAGCCCCAGCATTTT.

The chain is built from TRBV18 and TRBJ2-5; possible D gene TRBD1, 6 bases. Germline CDR1 KGHSH, CDR2 LQKENI. This CDR3 spans 13 amino acids. Trimming shortened V by 4 bases and J by 5 bases, and 11 bases separated the two germline ends. CDR3 nucleotides: TGTGCCAGCTCACGGGGACAAAGGGAGACCCAGTACTTC. It specifies CASSRGQRETQYF.

This clone is a singleton in its sample. The gene calls are TRBV15 and TRBJ2-4, with 7 bases lining up with TRBD1. The V gene end was trimmed by 5 bases and the J gene end by 7 bases; junction bases not matched to a gene: 5. Germline lookup yields CDR1 LNHNV and CDR2 YYDKDF (reference sequence). The CDR3 extends over 13 amino acids. The DNA of the CDR3 is TGTGCCACCAGCGGAAAACAGGGGAACATTCAGTACTTC. Translation gives CATSGKQGNIQYF. Together with reference TRBV15 and TRBJ2-4, the CDR3 gives the full variable domain: DAMVIQNPRYQVTQFGKPVTLSCSQTLNHNVMYWYQQKSSQAPKLLFHYYDKDFNNEADTPDNFQSRRPNTSFCFLDIRSPGLGDTAMYLCATSGKQGNIQYFGAGTRLSVL.

The chain has TRBV29-1 and TRBJ2-7; 14 nucleotides agree with TRBD2. The trim removed 7 bases at V and 5 bases at J, leaving 13 bases unmatched. The CDR3 runs 16 residues. From germline, CDR1 is SQVTM and CDR2 ANQGSEA. CDR3 nucleotides: TGCAGCGAGCAGGGACTAGCGGGAGATAGTACCGACGAGCAGTACTTC. Protein: CSEQGLAGDSTDEQYF.

The genes are TRBV18 and TRBJ1-6; no clear D gene. Germline-derived CDR1 and CDR2 are KGHSH and LQKENI. Trimming took off 3 bases at V and 7 bases at J, with 7 bases between the two ends. CDR3 length: 13 residues. In DNA form, the CDR3 reads TGTGCCAGCTCACCTGGTTCAAATTCACCCCTCCACTTT. As protein: CASSPGSNSPLHF.

The rearrangement uses TRBV4-1 and TRBJ1-4, with unresolved D. Trimming left V 1 base short and J 8 bases short, with 20 bases between. The CDR3 is 17 residues long. Germline V gene data show CDR1 as MGHRA and CDR2 as YSYEKL. The CDR3 DNA reads TGCGCCAGCAGCCAAGTCGGCACCCGACGGGTCGAGGAAAAACTGTTTTTT. Its translation: CASSQVGTRRVEEKLFF.

V is TRBV13 and J is TRBJ2-4; 8 bases match TRBD1. From germline, CDR1 is PRHDT and CDR2 FYEKMQ (reference sequence). V was clipped by 3 bases and J by 3 bases; unmatched bases: 10. This CDR3 contains 17 residues. The CDR3 nucleotides are TGTGCCAGCAGCTTCCGCTCAGGGGGCGCCGGCAAAAACATTCAGTACTTC. It encodes CASSFRSGGAGKNIQYF.

This clone was recorded only once. This chain uses TRBV7-2 with TRBJ1-6; maybe TRBD1 (5 bases). CDR1 and CDR2 from the germline V gene are SGHTA and FQGNSA. The CDR3 consists of 17 residues. Trimming removed 4 bases at V and 5 bases at J, with 18 bases between. This chain's CDR3 is CASSSVPQGGNNSPLHF. The CDR3 DNA sequence: TGTGCCAGCAGCTCAGTTCCCCAGGGAGGTAATAATTCACCCCTCCACTTT.

The CDR3, as DNA: TGTGCCAGCAGCCGCGGACAGGCGAGGTCACCCCTCCACTTT. It yields the protein CASSRGQARSPLHF. The chain recombines TRBV7-9 with TRBJ1-6, with 7 bases identical to TRBD1. Germline-derived CDR1 and CDR2 are SEHNR and FQNEAQ (reference sequence). V was clipped by 5 bases and J by 10 bases; unmatched bases: 8. The CDR3 sequence is 14 residues long.

The chain joins TRBV12-5 to TRBJ2-1; no firm D call. Trimming pared 10 bases from V and 6 bases from J, leaving 13 bases between. Germline lookup yields CDR1 LGHNT and CDR2 FRNRAP. The CDR3 contains 12 residues. The CDR3 here is CATSGRRNEQFF. CDR3 nucleotide sequence: TGTGCTACCTCGGGCAGGCGCAATGAGCAGTTCTTC.